The sample holds many counts of the clone carrying this T cell receptor (beta chain). Stated time point: newly diagnosed GD, antithyroid drugs for less than 3 months. Isolated PBMC RNA provided the starting material for the TCR library. The CDR3 totals 12 residues. V gave up 5 bases and J gave up 0 bases, with 4 bases separating them. Looked up from germline, CDR1 is LNHNV and CDR2 is YYDKDF (reference sequence). HTBI primers from iRepertoire and Arm-PCR of CDR3 regions yielded the TCR beta libraries. Original methodology: In the combined samples, 62 TRBV and 14 to 15 TRBJ segments were identified. TCRdb recomputed calls from the multiplex PCR reads with MiXCR, one row per CDR3 protein. These V and J calls are TCRdb output, not the study's own analysis. The table has 500,000 or so distinct CDR3 sequences, roughly 15% seen once. The data were obtained in a study of regulatory T cells in long-lasting Graves disease.

These sequences were also reported in another study, on T cells in Graves' hyperthyroidism and ophthalmopathy.

The V gene is TRBV15, the J gene TRBJ1-2; unclear D gene. The sample was peripheral blood mononuclear cells (PBMCs), taken at new diagnosis, from a patient treated with antithyroid drugs. The clonotype was recovered from a middle-aged man with Graves disease. The CDR3 sequence: CATSQANYGYTF. The CDR3 bases are TGTGCCACCAGCCAAGCTAACTATGGCTACACCTTC.